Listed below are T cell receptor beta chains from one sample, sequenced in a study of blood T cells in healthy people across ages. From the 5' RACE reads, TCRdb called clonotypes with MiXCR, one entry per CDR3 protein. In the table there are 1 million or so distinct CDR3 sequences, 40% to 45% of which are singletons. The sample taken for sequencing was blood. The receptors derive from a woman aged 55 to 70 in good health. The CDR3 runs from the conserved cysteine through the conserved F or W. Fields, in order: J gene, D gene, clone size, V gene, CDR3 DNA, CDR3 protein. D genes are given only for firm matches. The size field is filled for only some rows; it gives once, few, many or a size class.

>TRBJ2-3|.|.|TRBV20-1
TGCAGTGCTACCTCTAGCACAGATACGCAGTATTTT
CSATSSTDTQYF
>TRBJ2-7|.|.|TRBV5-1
TGCGCCAGCAGCGCAGGGTCGGGGGCGCACGAGCAGTACTTC
CASSAGSGAHEQYF
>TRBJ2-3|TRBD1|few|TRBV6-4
TGTGCCAGCAGTGACCGGGACAGGGGAATAGATACGCAGTATTTT
CASSDRDRGIDTQYF
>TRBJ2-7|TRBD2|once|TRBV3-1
TGTGCTAGCAGCCGGGGGGTCACCTACGAGCAGTACTTC
CASSRGVTYEQYF
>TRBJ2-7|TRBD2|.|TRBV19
TGTGCCAGTAGTATTAGCGGGAGCTACAATGAGCAGTACTTC
CASSISGSYNEQYF
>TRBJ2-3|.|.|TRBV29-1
TGCAGCGTTGAGGGGGAGTCTGCGGCAGATACGCAGTATTTT
CSVEGESAADTQYF
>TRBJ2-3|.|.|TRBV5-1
TGCGCCAGCTTTAACACAGATACGCAGTATTTT
CASFNTDTQYF
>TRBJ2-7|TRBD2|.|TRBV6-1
TGTGCCAGCAGTCAACAGAGAGCGGGGGTCGGTCGGGGGACCTACGAGCAGTACTTC
CASSQQRAGVGRGTYEQYF
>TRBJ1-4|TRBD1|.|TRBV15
TGTGCCACCAGCAGAGACCCAGGGGGAGGGGTTGAAAAACTGTTTTTT
CATSRDPGGGVEKLFF
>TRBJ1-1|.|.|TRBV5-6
TGTGCCAGCAGCGCATGGGACACCGACACTGAAGCTTTCTTT
CASSAWDTDTEAFF
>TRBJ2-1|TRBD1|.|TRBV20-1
TGCAGTGCCAGGGACAGGACCTACAATGAGCAGTTCTTC
CSARDRTYNEQFF